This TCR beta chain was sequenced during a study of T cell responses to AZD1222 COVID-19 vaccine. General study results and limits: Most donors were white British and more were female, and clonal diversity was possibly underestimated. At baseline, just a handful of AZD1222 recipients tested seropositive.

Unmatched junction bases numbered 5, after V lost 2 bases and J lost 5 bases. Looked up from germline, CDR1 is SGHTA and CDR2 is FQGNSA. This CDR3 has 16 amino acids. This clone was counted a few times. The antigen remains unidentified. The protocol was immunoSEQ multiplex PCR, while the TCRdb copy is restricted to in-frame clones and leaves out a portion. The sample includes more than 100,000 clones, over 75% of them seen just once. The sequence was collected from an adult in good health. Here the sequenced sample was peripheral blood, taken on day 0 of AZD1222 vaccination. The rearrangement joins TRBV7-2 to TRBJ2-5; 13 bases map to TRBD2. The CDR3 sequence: CASSLWTSGSGETQYF. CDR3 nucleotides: TGTGCCAGCAGCTTATGGACTAGCGGGAGCGGTGAGACCCAGTACTTC.